A single TCR beta chain is shown here with its context. Its antigen remains unknown. These data belong to a study of T cell repertoires in cytomegalovirus infection. Study-level findings and limits: HLA-C-restricted CMV-specific TCR beta clonotypes prevailed in the ex vivo response.

TCRdb itself ran the reads through MiXCR, one entry per CDR3 protein. The repertoire holds about 60,000 distinct CDR3 sequences, approximately 36% seen once, with 65% to 80% in the top ten. This CDR3 contains 12 residues. Germline values: CDR1 ENHRY, CDR2 SYGVKD. The V gene end was trimmed by 7 bases and the J gene end by 5 bases; junction bases not matched to a gene: 4. Material for sequencing was PBMCs, sequenced either directly or after in vitro stimulation (not recorded which). This rearrangement joins TRBV10-3 to TRBJ2-5, with 7 bases aligning to TRBD1. The receptor comes from a human donor in good health (CMV status not recorded). Some clones in this sample may be carry-over from other donors' samples. CDR3 sequence reads: CAIKGAGETQYF. The DNA of the CDR3 is TGTGCCATCAAGGGGGCTGGGGAGACCCAGTACTTC.